This T cell receptor (beta chain) was obtained from a study of PD-1 blockade in classical Hodgkin lymphoma. Study-level information: Every 2 weeks, patients got 3 mg/kg intravenous nivolumab.

Study-level findings and limits: At C4D1, TCR diversity had climbed significantly for CD4+ cells, though not for CD8+ cells.

On this clone itself: What it recognizes is unknown.

Each patient's relapse followed autologous stem cell transplantation, and brentuximab vedotin exposure varied. Best responses fell into complete response, partial response or progressive disease. The CDR3 loop spans 15 amino acids. Deletions cut 0 bases from V and 8 bases from J, with 15 bases between. CDR1 and CDR2 from the germline V gene are SGDLS and YYNGEE. Data came from immunoSEQ multiplex PCR; TCRdb stores just in-frame clones and leaves some out. The table includes roughly 14,000 clones, about 82% detected once. This clonotype was obtained from a human donor with classical Hodgkin lymphoma. The material sequenced was peripheral blood mononuclear cells (PBMCs), taken at baseline. The chain carries TRBV9 and TRBJ1-3; TRBD1 might be the D (5 bases). Here the CDR3 reads CASSVDGTPRDTIYF. DNA of the CDR3: TGTGCCAGCAGCGTAGATGGGACGCCTCGTGACACCATATATTTT.